Detailed here is one T cell receptor (beta chain). Its antigen is unknown. The data belong to a study of shared clonotypes between healthy human individuals. About the study: Samples came from two female and three male donors aged 18 to 49. Study results and limitations: Blood was the sole source, and tissue repertoires probably differ. Represented genetic and exposure-history diversity was restricted by having few donors. Clonotypes not shared had lower generation probabilities than those common to all four donors.

The CDR3 spans 17 residues. Per germline, CDR1 SEHNR and CDR2 FQNEAQ (reference sequence). Trimming shortened V by 5 bases and J by 2 bases, and 21 bases separated the two germline ends. Naivety among CD8 cells was defined by CD45RO negativity and positive CCR7 selection, thereby excluding terminally differentiated effector memory CD45RA+ cells. TCRdb's table, derived via immunoSEQ multiplex PCR, lists solely in-frame clones and lacks some. The data contain roughly 2.1 million clones, around 93% of them singletons. Material for sequencing was naive CD8+ T cells from PBMCs. This receptor was taken from a man aged 18 to 35 in good health. Some clones in this sample may be carry-over from other donors' samples. The V call is TRBV7-9, the J call TRBJ2-5, with D maybe TRBD1 (7 bases). CDR3 residues: CASSKGDSGGIQETQYF. CDR3 in DNA: TGTGCCAGCAGCAAAGGGGATTCAGGGGGGATTCAAGAGACCCAGTACTTC.